A single sample gave rise to the 17 T cell receptor beta chains below, sequenced in a study of OX40 agonist ivuxolimab in advanced cancers. Generated by immunoSEQ multiplex PCR, the TCRdb table keeps only in-frame clones and is missing some. The data contain roughly 63,000 clones, roughly 87% of them singletons. The material was CD4+ or CD8+ T cells sorted from blood, obtained in a trial of the OX40 agonist ivuxolimab. Receptors were obtained from an adult with an advanced solid tumor such as melanoma, head and neck, liver or kidney cancer.

V is TRBV6-5 and J is TRBJ1-1; D may be TRBD1 (5 bases). V lost 9 bases and J lost 5, with 16 bases in between. This CDR3 spans 13 amino acids. Germline V gene data show CDR1 as MNHEY and CDR2 as SVGAGI. The chain's CDR3 is CASWGHGGTEAFF. DNA of the CDR3: TGTGCCAGTTGGGGCCACGGGGGTACTGAAGCTTTCTTT.

Only a few counts were recorded for this clone. The CDR3: CAITSGARNQPQHF. The CDR3 DNA reads TGTGCCATCACCTCAGGGGCAAGGAATCAGCCCCAGCATTTT. The V and J genes are TRBV10-3 and TRBJ1-5, with a weak D call TRBD1 (6 bases). With 7 bases removed from V and 4 bases from J, the gap between germline ends came to 14 bases. Germline CDR1 reads ENHRY; CDR2 reads SYGVKD. This CDR3 spans 14 amino acids.

This chain links TRBV6-5 with TRBJ1-4; TRBD1 might be the D (5 bases). Germline CDR1 is MNHEY and CDR2 is SVGAGI. This CDR3 is built from 16 residues. Trimming removed 2 bases at V and 0 bases at J, with 10 bases between. The CDR3 DNA reads TGTGCCAGCAGTTACGGGGCAGCTGCAACTAATGAAAAACTGTTTTTT. Translated, it gives CASSYGAAATNEKLFF.

This chain joins TRBV5-1 and TRBJ2-2; the D gene could be TRBD1 or TRBD2 (5 bases each). This CDR3 has 13 amino acids. Germline V gene data show CDR1 as SGHRS and CDR2 as YFSETQ. Deletions cut 0 bases from V and 7 bases from J, with 7 bases between. The CDR3 loop reads CASSLGDDGELFF. CDR3 bases: TGCGCCAGCAGCTTGGGGGACGACGGGGAGCTGTTTTTT.

The V gene is TRBV15, the J gene TRBJ1-1; D uncertain. Per the germline V gene, CDR1 is LNHNV and CDR2 is YYDKDF (reference sequence). V gave up 1 base and J gave up 1 base, with 7 bases separating them. CDR3 size: 14 residues. CDR3 amino acids: CATSRGGGNTEAFF. CDR3 DNA sequence: TGTGCCACCAGCAGAGGAGGCGGGAACACTGAAGCTTTCTTT.

The genes are TRBV5-6 and TRBJ2-5; D unclear. Trimming cost V 4 bases and J 7 bases, with 8 bases left between them. Germline-derived CDR1 and CDR2 are SGHDT and YYEEEE. The CDR3 loop spans 11 amino acids. The CDR3: CASSLRRTQYF. Written as DNA, the CDR3 is TGTGCCAGCAGCCTTCGGAGGACCCAGTACTTC.

The J gene is TRBJ1-3, the V gene TRBV5-1; possible D gene TRBD1, 5 bases. Trimming shortened V by 4 bases and J by 4 bases, and 15 bases separated the two germline ends. The CDR3 sequence is 15 residues long. CDR1 is SGHRS, CDR2 YFSETQ, per germline. The CDR3 DNA is TGCGCCAGCAGCACGGACACAAACTACGGAAACACCATATATTTT. Its protein is CASSTDTNYGNTIYF. Full variable domain (remainder filled in from reference TRBV5-1 and TRBJ1-3): KAGVTQTPRYLIKTRGQQVTLSCSPISGHRSVSWYQQTPGQGLQFLFEYFSETQRNKGNFPGRFSGRQFSNSRSEMNVSTLELGDSALYLCASSTDTNYGNTIYFGEGSWLTVV.

The V and J genes are TRBV14 and TRBJ1-2, with D maybe TRBD1 (5 bases). CDR3 length: 13 residues. The V gene lost 6 bases and the J gene lost 13 bases, with 21 bases spanning the gap. Germline V gene sequence: CDR1 SGHDN, CDR2 FVKESK. CDR3 in DNA: TGTGCCAGCAGGGACTTCTCAGGGCAGGAGCCCACCTTC. The encoded protein is CASRDFSGQEPTF.

The chain combines TRBV5-4 with TRBJ2-2; a possible D gene is TRBD1 (5 bases). This CDR3 is 13 amino acids long. Germline V gives CDR1 SGHNT, CDR2 YYREEE (reference sequence). Trimming shortened V by 2 bases and J by 3 bases, and 5 bases separated the two germline ends. The CDR3 region is CASSFRDTGELFF. As DNA, the CDR3 is TGTGCCAGCAGCTTCAGGGACACCGGGGAGCTGTTTTTT.

This CDR3 is CASSQDLTDYEQYF. Here the CDR3 DNA reads TGCGCCAGCAGCCAAGATCTCACAGACTACGAGCAGTACTTC. The chain recombines TRBV4-1 with TRBJ2-7; D unresolved. Germline CDR1 MGHRA, CDR2 YSYEKL. Trimming removed 0 bases at V and 3 bases at J, with 9 bases between. The CDR3 spans 14 residues.

In this sample, this clone turned up a few times. The chain is built from TRBV30 and TRBJ2-2; no firm D call. The CDR3 runs to 16 residues. Germline CDR1 reads GTSNPN; CDR2 reads SVGIG (reference sequence). Trimming removed 2 bases at V and 4 bases at J, with 17 bases between. The CDR3 loop reads CAWSPTRPVRTGELFF. Here the CDR3 DNA reads TGTGCCTGGAGTCCAACCCGACCCGTGCGCACCGGGGAGCTGTTTTTT. Full variable domain (remainder filled in from reference TRBV30 and TRBJ2-2): SQTIHQWPATLVQPVGSPLSLECTVEGTSNPNLYWYRQAAGRGLQLLFYSVGIGQISSEVPQNLSASRPQDRQFILSSKKLLLSDSGFYLCAWSPTRPVRTGELFFGEGSRLTVL.

This sequence joins TRBV19 and TRBJ1-2, with 7 bases that match TRBD1. The V and J ends lost 5 bases and 3 bases, in that order; junction bases with no gene match: 9. From germline, CDR1 is LNHDA and CDR2 SQIVND (reference sequence). This CDR3 has 15 amino acids. The CDR3 bases are TGTGCCAGTAGTTCCCGGGACAGAGAAGACTATGGCTACACCTTC. Protein: CASSSRDREDYGYTF.

V usage is TRBV7-2 and J usage is TRBJ2-3, with TRBD2 matching over 8 bases. With 3 bases clipped from V and 14 bases from J, the junction kept 13 bases outside the gene matches. The CDR3 extends over 14 amino acids. Germline assignment: CDR1 SGHTA and CDR2 FQGNSA. Here the CDR3 reads CASSFISGGPLSYF. The CDR3 bases are TGTGCCAGCAGCTTTATAAGCGGGGGCCCCCTCTCGTATTTT.

This clone showed up just a few times. The chain couples TRBV2 to TRBJ1-5; 8 positions match TRBD1. CDR3 size: 14 residues. Trimming removed 10 bases from V and 2 bases from J; junction bases left unmatched: 7. The germline CDR1 and CDR2 sequences are SNHLY and FYNNEI. In nucleotides, the CDR3 is TGTGCCACCGCACCGGACAGGGGCAATCAGCCCCAGCATTTT. This encodes CATAPDRGNQPQHF. Supplemented by reference TRBV2 and TRBJ1-5, the full variable domain reads EPEVTQTPSHQVTQMGQEVILRCVPISNHLYFYWYRQILGQKVEFLVSFYNNEISEKSEIFDDQFSVERPDGSNFTLKIRSTKLEDSAMYFCATAPDRGNQPQHFGDGTRLSIL.

For this clone: Other nucleotide sequences from this sample produce the same CDR3. The chain employs TRBV30 and TRBJ1-5; D might be TRBD1 (6 bases). The CDR3 loop spans 13 amino acids. In germline, CDR1 is GTSNPN, CDR2 SVGIG (reference sequence). The V and J ends lost 0 bases and 4 bases respectively, with 7 bases between them. CDR3 bases: TGTGCCTGGAGTGTAGGGGGGAATCAGCCCCAGCATTTT. Its protein product is CAWSVGGNQPQHF. The variable domain in full, completed from reference TRBV30 and TRBJ1-5, reads SQTIHQWPATLVQPVGSPLSLECTVEGTSNPNLYWYRQAAGRGLQLLFYSVGIGQISSEVPQNLSASRPQDRQFILSSKKLLLSDSGFYLCAWSVGGNQPQHFGDGTRLSIL.

The table lists this clone with a few counts. This chain uses TRBV18 with TRBJ1-6, with 8 bases identical to TRBD1. The CDR3 sequence is 16 residues long. Trimming cost V 6 bases and J 8 bases; bases outside gene matches: 12. CDR1 is KGHSH and CDR2 is LQKENI in the germline V gene. The CDR3 here is CASSITGTGQDSPLHF. CDR3 nucleotides: TGTGCCAGCTCGATTACCGGGACAGGTCAGGATTCACCCCTCCACTTT.

This sequence joins TRBV5-1 and TRBJ1-5, with a tentative D call TRBD1 (5 bases). Deletions cut 1 base from V and 5 bases from J, with 13 bases between. The CDR3 length is 15 residues. The germline V gene has CDR1 SGHRS and CDR2 YFSETQ. The CDR3 sequence: CASSLSGTRDQPQHF. The CDR3, as DNA: TGCGCCAGCAGCTTGTCCGGGACTCGGGATCAGCCCCAGCATTTT. Based on the CDR3 plus reference TRBV5-1 and TRBJ1-5, the full variable domain is KAGVTQTPRYLIKTRGQQVTLSCSPISGHRSVSWYQQTPGQGLQFLFEYFSETQRNKGNFPGRFSGRQFSNSRSEMNVSTLELGDSALYLCASSLSGTRDQPQHFGDGTRLSIL.